This T cell receptor (beta chain) is from a study of cytomegalovirus exposure and HLA in healthy donors. Whole-study context: From HLA-typed donors, an early data release held around 85 million unique TCRs. Falling in the Caucasian-associated ancestry cluster were roughly 86% of 398 genotyped donors.

The germline gives CDR1 MNHEY, CDR2 SMNVEV (reference sequence). Trimming pared 8 bases from V and 5 bases from J, leaving 16 bases between. CDR3 length equals 13 residues. Study-wide results and limits: Beyond CMV serostatus, there was no information to go on about immune exposure.

On this clone itself: Its antigen is still unknown.

Use of 60 Vbeta and 13 Jbeta primers characterized the PCR. Method: immunoSEQ multiplex PCR; TCRdb's copy keeps in-frame clones and lacks some. The table shows around 230,000 clones, with about 79% occurring only once. The source is a male donor in good health and CMV-seronegative. The sequencing input was PBMCs. The chain employs TRBV27 and TRBJ2-7; D may be TRBD2 (6 bases). CDR3 sequence: CASGKGGLNEQYF. CDR3 nucleotides: TGTGCCAGCGGCAAAGGAGGGCTCAACGAGCAGTACTTC.